This TCR beta chain was recovered during a study of cytomegalovirus exposure and HLA in healthy donors. As regards this clone: Its antigen is as yet unknown.

The CDR3 spans 16 residues. Germline V gene data show CDR1 as SGHRS and CDR2 as YFSETQ. Trimming cost V 3 bases and J 5 bases; bases outside gene matches: 5. Whole-study results and caveats: Roughly uniform sequencing depth across donors was assumed, possibly incorrectly. Among the most significant clusters, several appeared linked to common viral pathogens in a later analysis.

The study ran its PCR with 60 Vbeta and 13 Jbeta primers. In the original workflow: Unique TCR beta chains numbered 80 million to 95 million in a later analysis, with around 12 million shared. The method was immunoSEQ multiplex PCR; TCRdb's version includes in-frame clones alone and lacks a portion of them. Clone size and V and J calls were adopted from that table, with D and trimming inferred from the DNA. This repertoire shows just over 150,000 clones, more than 70% found once; its top ten account for roughly 6.3%. The receptor was isolated from a male donor in good health and CMV-seropositive. This rearrangement joins TRBV5-1 to TRBJ2-3, with 14 bases identical to TRBD2. The sample comprised PBMCs. The CDR3 bases are TGCGCCAGCAGCTGGGGACTAGCGGGAGCGGGAGATACGCAGTATTTT. The encoded protein is CASSWGLAGAGDTQYF.